Listed here is a single TCR beta chain. The antigen this receptor binds is unknown. No base-level quality is on record; no much larger clone is a single base apart. This entry is derived from a study of blood T cell repertoires in COVID-19 (dated by TCRdb to 2020 to 2022). General notes on the study: Samples covering the acute and convalescent phases of COVID-19 were provided by collaborators in the United States, Italy and Spain. The repertoires were released in a freely available public database meant as a resource for research on the immune response to SARS-CoV-2. The sample metadata nearly always contained a de-identified subject ID, COVID-19 status, age in years and sex. Samples were obtained from the ongoing ImmuneRACE study (first 160 participants) and from approximately 1,200 subjects provided by 6 global collaborators. Deeply sampled blood TCRbeta repertoires from subjects exposed to, actively infected with, or recovered from COVID-19 were included in the dataset. Where HLA class I and class II types were available, the types were taken from metadata supplied by the sample provider, not from assay-based typing. The prospective study material was composed of cDNA or gDNA derived from T cells, B-cell-depleted T cells, or PBMCs.

Beyond this particular receptor, the publication reports: The quantity of clinical and demographic metadata differed by source and by participant and was supplied without curation.

The immunoSEQ Assay, a bias-controlled multiplex PCR, was used to amplify TCRbeta CDR3 regions from genomic DNA. Per the source publication's procedure: Nucleated cell counts per sample were estimated from amplification of reference gene primers within the assay. Sequence reads were collapsed and filtered to measure the absolute abundance of every unique TCRbeta CDR3 rearrangement. For each sample, productive Simpson clonality was calculated as the square root of Simpson's diversity index across productive rearrangements. TCRdb holds this immuneACCESS table with in-frame rearrangements only. Some clones are missing; in checked studies, unresolved V genes explain under half, and the rest has no known cause. V and J calls and clone size are as listed in that table; D and trimming were resolved from the DNA. Across this sample there are around 190,000 clones, with over 75% seen only once. 9.5% to 15% of the sample comes from the top ten.

The collaborating institutions used their own protocols to collect whole blood in K2EDTA tubes. For TCRbeta analysis, collaborators shipped samples in one of three forms: frozen whole blood, isolated PBMCs, or DNA extracted from either of those sample types. The sequencing sample was made of peripheral blood. The clonotype originates from a woman in her forties or fifties with acute or convalescent COVID-19.

DNA sequence: TGCGCCAGCAGCCCCCGGCAGGGGAGAGGGGAGAACACTGAAGCTTTCTTT. The encoded protein is CASSPRQGRGENTEAFF. Rearrangement joined TRBV5-1 to TRBJ1-1; the D gene is perhaps TRBD1, from 6 matching bases. V lost 4 bases and J lost 1 base; the stretch between them is 20 bases long. The CDR3 covers 17 residues, taking in both the cysteine and the phenylalanine. Only CDR3 DNA is held: 51 bases, read in frame from base 1. Looking up the germline V gene yields CDR1 SGHRS and CDR2 YFSETQ.